Listed below are T cell receptor beta chains from one sample, sequenced in a study of vaccination effects on CD4 cells after COVID-19. Only in-frame clones appear in the TCRdb table, and some are missing; sequencing was by immunoSEQ multiplex PCR. The sample lists around 40,000 clones; around 67% were seen once. No antigen has been assigned to these receptors. Sequencing was performed on CD4+ T cells from PBMCs cultured without peptide, taken before COVID-19 vaccination. These receptors were taken from a human donor who received a COVID-19 vaccine. Both conserved end residues are part of each CDR3. Fields, in order: CDR3 protein, CDR3 DNA, D gene, J gene, V gene, clone size. A D gene is named only where the DNA matches it firmly. Only part of the rows carry a size: once, few, many, or a class if the clone is expanded.

CASSFLVGANTGELFF TGTGCCAGCAGTTTCTTGGTGGGAGCGAACACCGGGGAGCTGTTTTTT - TRBJ2-2 TRBV27 -
CASSLGGATGEQYF TGTGCCAGCAGCTTAGGGGGTGCTACAGGGGAGCAGTACTTC - TRBJ2-7 TRBV13 -
CASSRDNEKLFF TGTGCCAGCAGCCGTGATAATGAAAAACTGTTTTTT - TRBJ1-4 TRBV7-9 -
CASSQDVVGFRREQYF TGCGCCAGCAGCCAAGATGTCGTTGGCTTCCGTCGGGAGCAGTACTTC - TRBJ2-7 TRBV4-1 -
CASSGRGRQPLGQETQYF TGTGCCAGCAGCGGTAGGGGACGGCAACCCTTGGGGCAAGAGACCCAGTACTTC - TRBJ2-5 TRBV9 -
CASSFGYLSTDTQYF TGTGCCAGCAGCTTTGGCTACCTGAGCACAGATACGCAGTATTTT - TRBJ2-3 TRBV7-2 -
CASVRHNEQFF TGTGCCAGCGTCAGACACAATGAGCAGTTCTTC - TRBJ2-1 TRBV6-5 -
CASSPQASNTEAFF TGTGCCAGCAGCCCACAGGCATCGAACACTGAAGCTTTCTTT - TRBJ1-1 TRBV3-1/TRBV3-2 few
CASSQDHGTLPIYGYTF TGTGCCAGCAGCCAAGATCACGGCACCCTCCCCATCTATGGCTACACCTTC - TRBJ1-2 TRBV3-1/TRBV3-2 -
CAISESGTVNTEAFF TGTGCCATCAGTGAGTCCGGGACAGTGAACACTGAAGCTTTCTTT TRBD1 TRBJ1-1 TRBV10-3 medium-sized
CASSPISGSDTQYF TGTGCCAGCTCACCTATATCCGGGAGTGATACGCAGTATTTT - TRBJ2-3 TRBV18 -
CAIRDSGGSYNEQFF TGTGCCATCAGAGACAGCGGGGGCTCCTACAATGAGCAGTTCTTC TRBD2 TRBJ2-1 TRBV10-3 once
CASSSGQGFQPQHF TGTGCCAGCAGCTCGGGACAGGGGTTTCAGCCCCAGCATTTT TRBD1 TRBJ1-5 TRBV9 few
CAISEPGQGTETQYF TGTGCCATCAGTGAGCCGGGACAGGGTACAGAGACCCAGTACTTC TRBD1 TRBJ2-5 TRBV10-3 few
CASDRGLSYNEQFF TGTGCCAGCGATAGGGGACTGTCCTACAATGAGCAGTTCTTC - TRBJ2-1 TRBV9 -
CASSTRWRGTYNEQFF TGTGCCAGCAGCACCCGCTGGAGGGGGACCTACAATGAGCAGTTCTTC - TRBJ2-1 TRBV9 -
CASSLKGGRGQFF TGCGCCAGCAGCTTGAAGGGAGGGAGGGGACAGTTCTTC TRBD2 TRBJ2-1 TRBV5-1 few
CASSQLGSVYGYTF TGTGCCAGCAGCCAACTAGGGTCGGTCTATGGCTACACCTTC - TRBJ1-2 TRBV3-1/TRBV3-2 few
CASSLRTSGRDEQFF TGTGCCAGCAGCTTGAGGACTAGCGGGAGAGATGAGCAGTTCTTC TRBD2 TRBJ2-1 TRBV5-8 once
CASSQDLGRAANYGYTF TGTGCCAGCAGCCAAGATTTGGGTCGCGCAGCTAACTATGGCTACACCTTC - TRBJ1-2 TRBV4-2 -
CASSYSGLSVGYTF TGTGCCAGCAGTTACTCCGGACTGAGTGTCGGCTACACCTTC - TRBJ1-2 TRBV6-5 -
CASSSSGSLSEQFF TGTGCCAGCAGCTCTAGCGGGAGCTTAAGTGAGCAGTTCTTC TRBD2 TRBJ2-1 TRBV7-2 few
CASGLGQGYGYTF TGTGCCAGTGGATTAGGGCAGGGCTATGGCTACACCTTC - TRBJ1-2 TRBV19 -
CASKTSGDTGELFF TGTGCCAGCAAAACTAGCGGGGACACCGGGGAGCTGTTTTTT TRBD2 TRBJ2-2 TRBV6-4 few
CASSLGQGAAYEQFF TGTGCCAGCAGCTTAGGACAGGGGGCGGCGTATGAGCAGTTCTTC TRBD1 TRBJ2-1 TRBV5-6 -
CAISDPRGPGDEQYF TGTGCCATCAGTGACCCCCGCGGTCCAGGGGACGAGCAGTACTTC - TRBJ2-7 TRBV10-3 few
CASSSTGGSSVTQYF TGTGCCAGTAGTTCGACGGGCGGATCGTCAGTGACCCAGTACTTC - TRBJ2-5 TRBV19 -
CASSFALGSGEGDTQYF TGTGCCAGCAGCTTTGCCTTAGGTAGCGGGGAAGGAGATACGCAGTATTTT TRBD2 TRBJ2-3 TRBV11-3 -
CASSFLRAGTQETQYF TGCGCCAGCAGCTTTCTTCGAGCAGGAACCCAAGAGACCCAGTACTTC - TRBJ2-5 TRBV5-1 -
CASSLASDFQETQYF TGTGCCAGCAGCTTAGCGTCAGACTTCCAAGAGACCCAGTACTTC - TRBJ2-5 TRBV11-3 -
CASSHGMNTEAFF TGTGCCAGCAGCCACGGGATGAACACTGAAGCTTTCTTT - TRBJ1-1 TRBV7-9 -
CASSARSSGSFDEQFF TGTGCCAGCAGCGCGCGCTCTAGCGGGAGTTTTGATGAGCAGTTCTTC TRBD2 TRBJ2-1 TRBV9 -
CASSPRDSLNEQYF TGTGCCAGCTCACCCCGGGACTCCTTGAACGAGCAGTACTTC - TRBJ2-7 TRBV18 -
CASSQAGGGKQPQHF TGTGCCAGCAGCCAAGCGGGAGGGGGCAAGCAGCCCCAGCATTTT TRBD1 TRBJ1-5 TRBV3-1/TRBV3-2 -
CSVASGYGTDTQYF TGCAGCGTTGCTAGCGGGTATGGCACAGATACGCAGTATTTT TRBD2 TRBJ2-3 TRBV29-1 -
CASSLNRGNEQFF TGTGCCAGCAGCTTAAACCGGGGCAATGAGCAGTTCTTC - TRBJ2-1 TRBV7-2 few
CASSEPRGEHSNQPQHF TGTGCCAGCAGTGAACCGAGGGGGGAGCATAGCAATCAGCCCCAGCATTTT - TRBJ1-5 TRBV25-1 -
CASSFAKNIQYF TGTGCCAGTAGTTTCGCCAAAAACATTCAGTACTTC - TRBJ2-4 TRBV19 -
CASSLGTYSNQPQHF TGTGCCAGCAGCTTAGGGACTTATAGCAATCAGCCCCAGCATTTT - TRBJ1-5 TRBV7-9 -
CASSQDLGLGGEQFF TGTGCCAGCAGCCAAGATCTAGGACTAGGAGGTGAGCAGTTCTTC TRBD2 TRBJ2-1 TRBV14 -
CASSSTGRGTKRKVDGYTF TGTGCCAGCAGCTCGACGGGCCGTGGGACAAAGCGAAAAGTGGATGGCTACACCTTC - TRBJ1-2 TRBV5-6 -
CASSQAPWTSGANVLTF TGTGCCAGCAGCCAAGCCCCCTGGACTTCTGGGGCCAACGTCCTGACTTTC - TRBJ2-6 TRBV14 once